This note documents a single TCR beta chain sequence. The data are from a study of monozygotic twins with inflammatory bowel disease. Each sample's cDNA came from eight separate reactions. The unique tags termed UMIs, each holding a 6-nucleotide sample barcode, were added by means of template switching. One entry per CDR3 protein, without DNA, is what TCRdb gives after re-calling the 5' RACE reads. The sample totals 110,000 to 150,000 distinct CDR3 sequences. The CDR3 has 17 residues. Germline V gene sequence: CDR1 SGHRS, CDR2 YFSETQ. The receptor was derived from a human donor with ulcerative colitis or Crohn's disease, or a healthy co-twin of an affected twin (not recorded which). This chain links TRBV5-1 with TRBJ2-1; TCRdb calls TRBD2, which cannot be checked without DNA. Specimen: blood. CDR3: CASSPRFGDSDYNEQFF.